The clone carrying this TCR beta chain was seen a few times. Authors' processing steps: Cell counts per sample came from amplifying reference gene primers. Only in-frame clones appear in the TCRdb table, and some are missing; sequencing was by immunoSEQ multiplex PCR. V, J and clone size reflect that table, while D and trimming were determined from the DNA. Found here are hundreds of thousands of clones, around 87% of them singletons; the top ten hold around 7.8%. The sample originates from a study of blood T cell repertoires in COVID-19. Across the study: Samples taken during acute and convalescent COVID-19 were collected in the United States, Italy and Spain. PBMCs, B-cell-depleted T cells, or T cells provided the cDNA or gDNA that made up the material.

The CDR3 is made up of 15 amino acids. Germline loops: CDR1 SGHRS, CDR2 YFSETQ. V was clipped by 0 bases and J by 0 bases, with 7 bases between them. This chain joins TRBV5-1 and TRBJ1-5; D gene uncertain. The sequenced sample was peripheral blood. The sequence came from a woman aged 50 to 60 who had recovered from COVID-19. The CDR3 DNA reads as TGCGCCAGCAGCTTGGACGGTTATAGCAATCAGCCCCAGCATTTT. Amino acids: CASSLDGYSNQPQHF.